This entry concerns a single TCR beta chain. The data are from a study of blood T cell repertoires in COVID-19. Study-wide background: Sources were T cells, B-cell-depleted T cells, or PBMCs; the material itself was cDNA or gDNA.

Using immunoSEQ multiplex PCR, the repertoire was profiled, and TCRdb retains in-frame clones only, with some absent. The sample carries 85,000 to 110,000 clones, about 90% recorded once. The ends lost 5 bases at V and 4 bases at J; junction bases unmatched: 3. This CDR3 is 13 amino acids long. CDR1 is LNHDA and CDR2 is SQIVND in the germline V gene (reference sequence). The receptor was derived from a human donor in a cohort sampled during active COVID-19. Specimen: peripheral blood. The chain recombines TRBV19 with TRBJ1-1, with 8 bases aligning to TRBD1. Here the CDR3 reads CASSQGARTEAFF. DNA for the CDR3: TGTGCCAGTAGTCAGGGGGCGCGCACTGAAGCTTTCTTT.